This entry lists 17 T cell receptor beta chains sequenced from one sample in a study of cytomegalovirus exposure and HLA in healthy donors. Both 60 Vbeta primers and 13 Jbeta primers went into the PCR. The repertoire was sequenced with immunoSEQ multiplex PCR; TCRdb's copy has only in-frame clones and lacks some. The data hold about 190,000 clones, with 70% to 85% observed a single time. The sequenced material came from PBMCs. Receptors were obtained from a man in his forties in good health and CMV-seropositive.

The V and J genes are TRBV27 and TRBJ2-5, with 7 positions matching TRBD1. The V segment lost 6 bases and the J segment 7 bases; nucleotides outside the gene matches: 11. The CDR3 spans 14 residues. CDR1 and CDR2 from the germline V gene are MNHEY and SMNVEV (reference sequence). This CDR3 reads CASRLGQHLGTQYF. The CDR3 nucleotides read TGTGCCAGCAGGCTGGGACAGCACTTAGGGACCCAGTACTTC.

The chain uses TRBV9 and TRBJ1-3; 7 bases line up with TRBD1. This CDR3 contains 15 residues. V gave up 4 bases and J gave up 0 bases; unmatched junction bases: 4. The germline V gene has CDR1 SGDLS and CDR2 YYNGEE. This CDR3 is CASSPSGGSGNTIYF. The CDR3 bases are TGTGCCAGCAGCCCCTCAGGGGGCTCTGGAAACACCATATATTTT.

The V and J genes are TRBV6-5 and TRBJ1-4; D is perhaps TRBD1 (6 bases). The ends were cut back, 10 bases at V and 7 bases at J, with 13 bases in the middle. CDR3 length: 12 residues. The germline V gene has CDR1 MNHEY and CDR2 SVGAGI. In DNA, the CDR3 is TGTGCCACCGGGGGGGCGAGTGAAAAACTGTTTTTT. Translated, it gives CATGGASEKLFF.

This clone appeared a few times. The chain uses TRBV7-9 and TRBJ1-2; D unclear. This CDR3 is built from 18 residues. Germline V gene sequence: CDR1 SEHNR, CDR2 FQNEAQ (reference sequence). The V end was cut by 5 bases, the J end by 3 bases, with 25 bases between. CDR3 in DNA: TGTGCCAGCAGCACAATTCCATCCTACAGAGGGCTTGACTATGGCTACACCTTC. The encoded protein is CASSTIPSYRGLDYGYTF. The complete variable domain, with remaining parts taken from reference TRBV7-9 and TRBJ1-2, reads DTGVSQNPRHKITKRGQNVTFRCDPISEHNRLYWYRQTLGQGPEFLTYFQNEAQLEKSRLLSDRFSAERPKGSFSTLEIQRTEQGDSAMYLCASSTIPSYRGLDYGYTFGSGTRLTVV.

As DNA, the CDR3 is TGTGCCTGGAGTGTACGAGGGCGGTCCTACAATGAGCAGTTCTTC. Translation: CAWSVRGRSYNEQFF. This chain connects TRBV30 to TRBJ2-1; a possible D gene is TRBD2 (5 bases). CDR1 is GTSNPN, CDR2 SVGIG, per germline (reference sequence). Between the trimmed V and J ends, which lost 0 bases and 1 base, there was a span of 10 bases. This CDR3 has 15 amino acids.

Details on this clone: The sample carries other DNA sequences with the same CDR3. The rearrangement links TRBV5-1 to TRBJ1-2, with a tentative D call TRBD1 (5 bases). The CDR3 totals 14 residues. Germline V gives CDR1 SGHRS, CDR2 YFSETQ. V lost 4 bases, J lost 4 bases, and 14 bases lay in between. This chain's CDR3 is CASSTTVSTYGYTF. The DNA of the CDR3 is TGCGCCAGCAGCACGACAGTTTCAACCTATGGCTACACCTTC.

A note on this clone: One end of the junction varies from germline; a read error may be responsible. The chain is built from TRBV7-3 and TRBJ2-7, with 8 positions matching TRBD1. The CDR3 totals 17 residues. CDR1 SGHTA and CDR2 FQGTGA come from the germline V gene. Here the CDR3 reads CASSLTAGTGVGYEQYF. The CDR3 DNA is TGTGCCAGCAGCCTAACCGCCGGGACAGGTGTTGGATACGAGCAGTACTTC. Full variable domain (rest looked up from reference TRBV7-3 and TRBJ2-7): GAGVSQTPSNKVTEKGKYVELRCDPISGHTALYWYRQSLGQGPEFLIYFQGTGAADDSGLPNDRFFAVRPEGSVSTLKIQRTERGDSAVYLCASSLTAGTGVGYEQYFGPGTRLTVT.

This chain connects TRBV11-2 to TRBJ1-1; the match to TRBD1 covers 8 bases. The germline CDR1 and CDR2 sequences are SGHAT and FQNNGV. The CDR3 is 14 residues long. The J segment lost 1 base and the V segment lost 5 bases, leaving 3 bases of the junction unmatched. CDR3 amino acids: CASSLGQGNTEAFF. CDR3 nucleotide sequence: TGTGCCAGCAGCCTTGGACAGGGGAACACTGAAGCTTTCTTT.

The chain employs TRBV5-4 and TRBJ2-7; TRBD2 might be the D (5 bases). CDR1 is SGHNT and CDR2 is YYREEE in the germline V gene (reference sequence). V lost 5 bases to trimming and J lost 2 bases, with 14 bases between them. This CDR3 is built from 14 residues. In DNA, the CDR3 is TGTGCCAGCAGTCCCACTGGCGGGCCCTACGAGCAGTACTTC. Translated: CASSPTGGPYEQYF.

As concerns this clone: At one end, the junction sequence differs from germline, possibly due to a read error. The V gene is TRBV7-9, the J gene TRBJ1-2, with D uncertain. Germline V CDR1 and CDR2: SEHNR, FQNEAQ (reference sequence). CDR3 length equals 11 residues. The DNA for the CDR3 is TGTTCCAGCAGCTTGTCGTATGGCTACACCTTC. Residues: CSSSLSYGYTF.

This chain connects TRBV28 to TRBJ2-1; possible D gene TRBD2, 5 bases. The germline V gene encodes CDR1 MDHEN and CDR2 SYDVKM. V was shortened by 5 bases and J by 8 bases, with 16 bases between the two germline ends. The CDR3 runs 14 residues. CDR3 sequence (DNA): TGTGCCAGCAGTGTGGGGAGTGGGGTATATGAGCAGTTCTTC. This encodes CASSVGSGVYEQFF.

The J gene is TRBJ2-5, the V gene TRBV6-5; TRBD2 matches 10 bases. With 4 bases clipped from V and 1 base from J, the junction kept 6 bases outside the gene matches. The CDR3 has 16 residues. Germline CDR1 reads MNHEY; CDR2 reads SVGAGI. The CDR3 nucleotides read TGTGCCAGCAGTTTAATAGCGGGGGGCCTCCAAGAGACCCAGTACTTC. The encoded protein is CASSLIAGGLQETQYF.

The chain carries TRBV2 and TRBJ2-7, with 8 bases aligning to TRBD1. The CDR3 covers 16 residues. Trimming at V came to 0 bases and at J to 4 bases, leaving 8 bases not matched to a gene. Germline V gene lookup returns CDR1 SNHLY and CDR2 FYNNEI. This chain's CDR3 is CASSEAQGARRYEQYF. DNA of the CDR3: TGTGCCAGCAGTGAAGCGCAGGGGGCGCGGAGGTACGAGCAGTACTTC.

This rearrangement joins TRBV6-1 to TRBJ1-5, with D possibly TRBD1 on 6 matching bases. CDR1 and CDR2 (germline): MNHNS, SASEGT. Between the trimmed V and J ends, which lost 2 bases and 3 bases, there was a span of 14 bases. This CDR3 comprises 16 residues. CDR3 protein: CASSENAGAHNQPQHF. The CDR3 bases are TGTGCCAGCAGTGAAAATGCAGGGGCCCACAATCAGCCCCAGCATTTT.

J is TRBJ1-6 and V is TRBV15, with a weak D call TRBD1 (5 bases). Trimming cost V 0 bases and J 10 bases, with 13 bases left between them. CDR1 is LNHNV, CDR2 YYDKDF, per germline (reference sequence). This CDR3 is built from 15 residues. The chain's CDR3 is CATSRDVGLQSPLHF. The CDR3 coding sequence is TGTGCCACCAGCAGAGATGTGGGACTGCAATCACCCCTCCACTTT.

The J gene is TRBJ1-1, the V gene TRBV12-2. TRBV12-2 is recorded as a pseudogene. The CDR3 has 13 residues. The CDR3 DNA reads TGTGCAAGTCGACCCACTACTGGGACTGAAGCTTTCTTT. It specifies CASRPTTGTEAFF.

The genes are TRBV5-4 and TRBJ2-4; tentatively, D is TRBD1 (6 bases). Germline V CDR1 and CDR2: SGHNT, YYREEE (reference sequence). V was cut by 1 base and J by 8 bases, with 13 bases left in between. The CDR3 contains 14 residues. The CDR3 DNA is TGTGCCAGCAGCTTGAACAGGGTAGGGCACATTCAGTACTTC. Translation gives CASSLNRVGHIQYF. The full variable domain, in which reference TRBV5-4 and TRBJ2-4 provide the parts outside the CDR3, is ETGVTQSPTHLIKTRGQQVTLRCSSQSGHNTVSWYQQALGQGPQFIFQYYREEENGRGNFPPRFSGLQFPNYSSELNVNALELDDSALYLCASSLNRVGHIQYFGAGTRLSVL.